Included here is one TCR beta chain sequence, with context. The entry originates in a study of Ad26.COV2.S vaccination and SARS-CoV-2 variants. Treatment: about 20 received Ad26.COV2.S at low or high dose, single or two shots; roughly five received placebo; per-sample allocation not given. Repertoires come from day 63 after the first vaccine or placebo injection. Immunization relied on an Ad26 vector, which expressed Wuhan-strain SARS-CoV-2 spike. The protocol was immunoSEQ multiplex PCR, while the TCRdb copy is restricted to in-frame clones and leaves out a portion. Of 350,000 to 450,000 clones in the sample, roughly 85% were seen once. In germline, CDR1 is LNHDA, CDR2 SQIVND (reference sequence). The CDR3 is 15 amino acids. The J segment lost 7 bases and the V segment lost 6 bases, leaving 7 bases of the junction unmatched.

The chain joins TRBV19 to TRBJ2-1, with 12 bases identical to TRBD2. This clonotype originated in a person aged 18-65 years who received the Ad26.COV2.S COVID-19 vaccine or a placebo. The source was peripheral blood, collected in a trial of Ad26.COV2.S vaccine versus placebo. The DNA for the CDR3 is TGTGCCAGTAGCCAACTAGCGGGAGGCGGGAATGAGCAGTTCTTC. This sequence encodes CASSQLAGGGNEQFF.